One and the same sample provided the 14 T cell receptor beta chains below, sequenced in a study of blood T cells in healthy people across ages. Using a J-beta primer mix together with a sample-barcoded 5' primer, a second PCR was run for about 7 to 12 cycles. TCRdb reanalysed the 5' RACE reads using MiXCR and keeps one entry per CDR3 protein. The sample yields about 800,000 distinct CDR3 sequences, roughly 25% seen once. The sample also formed part of further work on T cells of mothers and their children.

The source material was blood. These receptors were collected from a boy between 5 and 17 years old in good health.

This clonotype turned up a few times. V usage is TRBV29-1 and J usage is TRBJ1-2; TRBD1 matches at 7 bases. The CDR3 length is 13 residues. The V gene's germline CDR1 is SQVTM and CDR2 ANQGSEA. Trimming cost V 6 bases and J 4 bases; bases outside gene matches: 8. The CDR3 sequence: CSVKTGEFYGYTF. CDR3 sequence (DNA): TGCAGCGTAAAAACAGGGGAATTCTATGGCTACACCTTC. Complete variable domain (other parts from reference TRBV29-1 and TRBJ1-2): SAVISQKPSRDICQRGTSLTIQCQVDSQVTMMFWYRQQPGQSLTLIATANQGSEATYESGFVIDKFPISRPNLTFSTLTVSNMSPEDSSIYLCSVKTGEFYGYTFGSGTRLTVV.

The sample holds a few counts of this clonotype. The J gene is TRBJ1-2, the V gene TRBV29-1, with 7 bases aligning to TRBD1. Trimming removed 4 bases from V and 3 bases from J; junction bases left unmatched: 2. The CDR3 loop spans 12 amino acids. The germline V gene has CDR1 SQVTM and CDR2 ANQGSEA. The CDR3 DNA reads TGCAGCGTTGTAGGACAGGACTATGGCTACACCTTC. This translates into CSVVGQDYGYTF.

This clonotype is a singleton in its sample. A read error may account for a junction end that differs from germline. The chain uses TRBV5-1 and TRBJ2-1, with 12 bases matching TRBD2. The CDR3 is 16 residues long. In germline, CDR1 is SGHRS, CDR2 YFSETQ. CDR3 DNA sequence: TGCGCCGGCAGCCTGACTAGCGGGAGCTCCTACAATGAGCAGTTCTTC. Protein product: CAGSLTSGSSYNEQFF. The whole variable domain, filled in from reference TRBV5-1 and TRBJ2-1, reads KAGVTQTPRYLIKTRGQQVTLSCSPISGHRSVSWYQQTPGQGLQFLFEYFSETQRNKGNFPGRFSGRQFSNSRSEMNVSTLELGDSALYLCAGSLTSGSSYNEQFFGPGTRLTVL.

The chain combines TRBV3-1 with TRBJ2-1; D is ambiguous. V lost 2 bases and J 0 bases, leaving 11 bases between the germline ends. Germline assignment: CDR1 LGHDT and CDR2 YNNKEL (reference sequence). CDR3 length equals 16 residues. The CDR3 nucleotides are TGTGCCAGCAGCCAACCCCTAGGGATCTCCTACAATGAGCAGTTCTTC. It is translated as CASSQPLGISYNEQFF.

V and J are TRBV5-6 and TRBJ2-5; D not resolved. The DNA end lines up better with TRBJ2-7; the J call may be wrong. This CDR3 has 17 residues. Germline CDR1 SGHDT, CDR2 YYEEEE. For the CDR3, the DNA is TGTGCCAGCAGCTTGTCACAGTTCGATGGGAAGTCCCACGAGCAGTACTTC. The encoded protein is CASSLSQFDGKSHEQYF.

This clonotype was seen a handful of times. V and J are TRBV5-1 and TRBJ2-7; 14 bases fit TRBD2. This CDR3 spans 17 amino acids. Germline CDR1 is SGHRS and CDR2 is YFSETQ. After removal of 4 bases from V and 0 bases from J, the junction contained 6 bases not matched to a gene. The CDR3 nucleotides read TGCGCCAGCAGCCAACGGACTAGCGGGGGGAACTCCTACGAGCAGTACTTC. Its translation is CASSQRTSGGNSYEQYF.

The chain employs TRBV12-3 or TRBV12-4 and TRBJ1-1, with 12 bases lining up with TRBD1. V lost 6 bases and J lost 6; bases outside the gene matches: 5. This CDR3 is 14 amino acids long. The CDR3 loop reads CASSPGTGGAEAFF. For the CDR3, the DNA is TGTGCCAGCAGCCCCGGGACAGGGGGCGCTGAAGCTTTCTTT.

The chain combines TRBV28 with TRBJ2-1, with D perhaps given as TRBD1 or TRBD2 (6 bases each). There are 14 residues in the CDR3. From germline, CDR1 is MDHEN and CDR2 SYDVKM. The V and J ends lost 7 bases and 8 bases respectively, with 18 bases between them. The CDR3, as DNA: TGTGCCAGCATAAAAGAAGGGGGGACCGATGAGCAGTTCTTC. Translating gives CASIKEGGTDEQFF. The variable domain in full, completed from reference TRBV28 and TRBJ2-1, reads DVKVTQSSRYLVKRTGEKVFLECVQDMDHENMFWYRQDPGLGLRLIYFSYDVKMKEKGDIPEGYSVSREKKERFSLILESASTNQTSMYLCASIKEGGTDEQFFGPGTRLTVL.

This chain links TRBV5-1 with TRBJ2-2, with a tentative D call TRBD1 (6 bases). Looked up from germline, CDR1 is SGHRS and CDR2 is YFSETQ. The length of the CDR3 is 17 residues. V gave up 0 bases and J gave up 0 bases, with 12 bases separating them. The CDR3 is CASSLEGRGSNTGELFF. The CDR3 coding sequence is TGCGCCAGCAGCTTGGAGGGTAGGGGGTCGAACACCGGGGAGCTGTTTTTT.

The table lists this clonotype with a few counts. The rearrangement links TRBV2 to TRBJ2-1, with TRBD1 matching over 10 bases. The CDR3 loop spans 15 amino acids. From germline, CDR1 is SNHLY and CDR2 FYNNEI. Trimming cost V 3 bases and J 8 bases; bases outside gene matches: 7. The DNA of the CDR3 is TGTGCCAGCAGTGAGGATGACAGGGGGCCCGATGAGCAGTTCTTC. It is translated as CASSEDDRGPDEQFF.

This chain uses TRBV6-1 with TRBJ2-7; D is perhaps TRBD1 (5 bases). Germline V gives CDR1 MNHNS, CDR2 SASEGT. Trimming took off 8 bases at V and 2 bases at J, with 19 bases between the two ends. The CDR3 extends over 15 amino acids. CDR3 residues: CASSPQAGQTYEQYF. CDR3 coding DNA: TGTGCCAGCTCCCCCCAGGCAGGGCAGACCTACGAGCAGTACTTC.

V is TRBV5-1 and J is TRBJ1-1; 8 nucleotides agree with TRBD1. Germline V CDR1 and CDR2: SGHRS, YFSETQ. The J segment lost 0 bases and the V segment lost 0 bases, leaving 7 bases of the junction unmatched. The CDR3 extends over 17 amino acids. For the CDR3, the DNA is TGCGCCAGCAGCTTGGAGTGGGCAGGGGGCATGAACACTGAAGCTTTCTTT. Amino acids: CASSLEWAGGMNTEAFF.

The chain couples TRBV4-3 to TRBJ1-5; the match to TRBD1 covers 8 bases. The trim removed 0 bases at V and 4 bases at J, leaving 5 bases unmatched. Germline values: CDR1 LGHNA, CDR2 YSLEER. The CDR3 consists of 16 residues. The CDR3 loop reads CASSQDLGTGNQPQHF. CDR3 sequence (DNA): TGCGCCAGCAGCCAAGATCTCGGGACAGGTAATCAGCCCCAGCATTTT.

The V and J genes are TRBV4-3 and TRBJ1-5, with D unresolved. Trimming removed 3 bases from V and 5 bases from J, with 8 bases in between. The CDR3 sequence is 13 residues long. Germline values: CDR1 LGHNA, CDR2 YSLEER. CDR3 nucleotide sequence: TGCGCCAGCAGCCACGAGGCGGATCAGCCCCAGCATTTT. This codes for CASSHEADQPQHF.